This entry is about one TCR beta chain. The antigen is not known. Only in-frame clones appear in the TCRdb table, and some are missing; sequencing was by immunoSEQ multiplex PCR. Of 2 million to 2.5 million clones detected, approximately 94% appear once; the ten largest clones hold around 1.1%. Naive CD8 cells lacked CD45RO and underwent positive selection for CCR7, leaving out terminally differentiated effector memory CD45RA+ cells. Caucasian adults living in Nashville, Tennessee, provided all samples. V gave up 3 bases and J gave up 4 bases; unmatched junction bases: 15. The germline V gene has CDR1 MNHEY and CDR2 SMNVEV (reference sequence). The CDR3 is 19 residues long. This entry comes from a study of shared clonotypes between healthy human individuals. Study results and caveats: Larger estimated richness was generally recorded for naive subsets relative to memory subsets.

J is TRBJ2-5 and V is TRBV27; 12 bases map to TRBD1. This receptor was identified in a man aged 18 to 29 in good health. Input material: naive CD8+ T cells sorted from blood. Written as DNA, the CDR3 is TGTGCCAGCAGTTTCCACCCCGGGACAGGGGGCGAGGATGGAGAGACCCAGTACTTC. Translated: CASSFHPGTGGEDGETQYF.